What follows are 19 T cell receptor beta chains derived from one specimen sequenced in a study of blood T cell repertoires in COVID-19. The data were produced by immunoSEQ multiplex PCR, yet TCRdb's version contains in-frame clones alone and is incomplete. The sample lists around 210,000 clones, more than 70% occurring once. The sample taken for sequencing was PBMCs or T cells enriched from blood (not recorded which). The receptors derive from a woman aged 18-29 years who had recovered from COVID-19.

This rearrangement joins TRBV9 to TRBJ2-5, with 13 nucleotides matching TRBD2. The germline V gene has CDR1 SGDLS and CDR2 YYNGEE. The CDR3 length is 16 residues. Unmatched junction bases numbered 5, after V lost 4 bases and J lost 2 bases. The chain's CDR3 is CASSTQLAGGQETQYF. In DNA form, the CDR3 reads TGTGCCAGCAGCACCCAACTAGCGGGGGGGCAAGAGACCCAGTACTTC.

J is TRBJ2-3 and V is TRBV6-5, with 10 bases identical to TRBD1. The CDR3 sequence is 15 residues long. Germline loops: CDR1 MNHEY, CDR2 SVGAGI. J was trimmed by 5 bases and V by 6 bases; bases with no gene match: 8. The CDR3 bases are TGTGCCAGCAGCCTCGACAGGGGGCGAGGAGATACGCAGTATTTT. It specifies CASSLDRGRGDTQYF.

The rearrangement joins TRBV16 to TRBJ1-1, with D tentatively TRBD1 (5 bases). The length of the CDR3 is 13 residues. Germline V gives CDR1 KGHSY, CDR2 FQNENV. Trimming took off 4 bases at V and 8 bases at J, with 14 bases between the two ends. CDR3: CASSPYRSGEAFF. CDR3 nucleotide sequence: TGTGCCAGCAGCCCGTATCGATCAGGGGAAGCTTTCTTT. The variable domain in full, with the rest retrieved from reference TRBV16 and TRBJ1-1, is GEEVAQTPKHLVRGEGQKAKLYCAPIKGHSYVFWYQQVLKNEFKFLISFQNENVFDETGMPKERFSAKCLPNSPCSLEIQATKLEDSAVYFCASSPYRSGEAFFGQGTRLTVV.

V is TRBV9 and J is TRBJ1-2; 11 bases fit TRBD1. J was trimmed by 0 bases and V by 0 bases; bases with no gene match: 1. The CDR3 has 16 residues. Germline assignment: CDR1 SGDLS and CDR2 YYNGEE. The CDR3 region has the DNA TGTGCCAGCAGCGTAGGGACAGGGGGCGCTAACTATGGCTACACCTTC. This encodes CASSVGTGGANYGYTF.

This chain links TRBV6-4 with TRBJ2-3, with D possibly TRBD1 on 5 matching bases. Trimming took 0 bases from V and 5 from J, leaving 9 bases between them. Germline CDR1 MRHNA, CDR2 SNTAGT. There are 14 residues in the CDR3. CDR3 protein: CASSDSGREDTQYF. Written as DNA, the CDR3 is TGTGCCAGCAGTGACTCGGGCAGGGAAGATACGCAGTATTTT.

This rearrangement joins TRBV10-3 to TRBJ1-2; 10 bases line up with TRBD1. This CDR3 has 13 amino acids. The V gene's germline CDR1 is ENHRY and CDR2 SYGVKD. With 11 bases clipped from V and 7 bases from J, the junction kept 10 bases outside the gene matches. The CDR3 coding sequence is TGTGCCTCCATTAGGACAGGGGGAGGTGGCTACACCTTC. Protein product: CASIRTGGGGYTF.

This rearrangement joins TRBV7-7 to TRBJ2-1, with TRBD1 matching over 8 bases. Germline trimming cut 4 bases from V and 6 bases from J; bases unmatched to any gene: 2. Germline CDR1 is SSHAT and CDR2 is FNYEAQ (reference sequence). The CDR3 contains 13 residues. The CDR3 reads CASSSGQGNEQFF. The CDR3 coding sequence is TGTGCCAGCAGCTCCGGACAGGGCAATGAGCAGTTCTTC.

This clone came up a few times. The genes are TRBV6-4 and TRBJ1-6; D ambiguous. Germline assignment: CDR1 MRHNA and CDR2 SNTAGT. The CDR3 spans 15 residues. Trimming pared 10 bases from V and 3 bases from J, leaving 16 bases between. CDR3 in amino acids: CATPAAAVYNSPLHF. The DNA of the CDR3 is TGTGCCACCCCCGCTGCGGCAGTCTATAATTCACCCCTCCACTTT.

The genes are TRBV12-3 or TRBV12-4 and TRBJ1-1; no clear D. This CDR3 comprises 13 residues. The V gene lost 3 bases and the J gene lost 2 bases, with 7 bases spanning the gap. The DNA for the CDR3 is TGTGCCAGCAGTTTGGAACTAAACACTGAAGCTTTCTTT. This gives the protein CASSLELNTEAFF.

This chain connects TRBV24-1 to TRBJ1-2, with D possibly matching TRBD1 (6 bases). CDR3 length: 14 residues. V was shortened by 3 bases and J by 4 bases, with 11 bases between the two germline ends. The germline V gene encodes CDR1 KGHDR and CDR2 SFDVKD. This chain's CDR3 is CATSDNRELYGYTF. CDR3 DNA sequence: TGTGCCACCAGTGATAACAGGGAACTCTATGGCTACACCTTC.

The CDR3 DNA follows: TGTGCCAGCAGCTCCTCGACTAGCGGGGGGAGGGAGACCCAGTACTTC. It is translated as CASSSSTSGGRETQYF. The rearrangement joins TRBV11-2 to TRBJ2-5; 13 bases are a match to TRBD2. The CDR3 is made up of 16 amino acids. The V gene's germline CDR1 is SGHAT and CDR2 FQNNGV. V lost 4 bases to trimming and J lost 5 bases; unmatched junction nucleotides: 7. The variable domain in full, with the rest retrieved from reference TRBV11-2 and TRBJ2-5, is EAGVAQSPRYKIIEKRQSVAFWCNPISGHATLYWYQQILGQGPKLLIQFQNNGVVDDSQLPKDRFSAERLKGVDSTLKIQPAKLEDSAVYLCASSSSTSGGRETQYFGPGTRLLVL.

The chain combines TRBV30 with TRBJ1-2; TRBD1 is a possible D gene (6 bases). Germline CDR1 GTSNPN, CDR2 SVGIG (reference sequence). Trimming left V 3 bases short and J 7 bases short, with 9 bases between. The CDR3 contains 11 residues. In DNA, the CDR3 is TGTGCCTGGAGCCCAGGGGTTGGCTACACCTTC. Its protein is CAWSPGVGYTF.

The CDR3 DNA is TGTGCCAGCAGCCCGACTAGCGGGGGGGCCAAAAACATTCAGTACTTC. This sequence encodes CASSPTSGGAKNIQYF. V is TRBV3-1 (or the pseudogene TRBV3-2) and J is TRBJ2-4; 13 nucleotides agree with TRBD2. V lost 4 bases, J lost 1 base, and 1 base stayed unmatched. The germline V gene encodes CDR1 LGHDT and CDR2 YNNKEL (reference sequence). This CDR3 contains 16 residues.

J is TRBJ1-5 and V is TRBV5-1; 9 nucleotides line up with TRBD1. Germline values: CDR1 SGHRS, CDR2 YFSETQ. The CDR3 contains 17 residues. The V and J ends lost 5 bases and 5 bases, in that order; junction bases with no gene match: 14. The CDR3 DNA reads TGCGCCAGCAGTGGTCGGACAGGGGTTAGTTGGGATCAGCCCCAGCATTTT. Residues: CASSGRTGVSWDQPQHF.

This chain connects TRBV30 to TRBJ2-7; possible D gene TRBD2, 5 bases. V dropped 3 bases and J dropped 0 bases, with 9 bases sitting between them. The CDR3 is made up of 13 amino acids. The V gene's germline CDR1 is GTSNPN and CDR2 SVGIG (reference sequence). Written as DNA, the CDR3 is TGTGCCTGGAGACAAAGCGGCTCCTACGAGCAGTACTTC. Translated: CAWRQSGSYEQYF. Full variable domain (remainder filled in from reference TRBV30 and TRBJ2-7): SQTIHQWPATLVQPVGSPLSLECTVEGTSNPNLYWYRQAAGRGLQLLFYSVGIGQISSEVPQNLSASRPQDRQFILSSKKLLLSDSGFYLCAWRQSGSYEQYFGPGTRLTVT.

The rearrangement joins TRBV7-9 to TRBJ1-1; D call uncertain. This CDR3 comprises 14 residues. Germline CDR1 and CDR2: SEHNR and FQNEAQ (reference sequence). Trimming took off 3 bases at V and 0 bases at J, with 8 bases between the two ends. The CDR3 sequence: CASSLGRLNTEAFF. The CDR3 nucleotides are TGTGCCAGCAGCTTGGGCAGGCTGAACACTGAAGCTTTCTTT.

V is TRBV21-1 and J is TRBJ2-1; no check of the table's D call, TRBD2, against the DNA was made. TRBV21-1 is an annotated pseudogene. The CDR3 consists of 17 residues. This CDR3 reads CASSKAGGSYRFDEQFF. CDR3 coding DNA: TGTGCCAGCAGCAAAGCGGGGGGGTCCTATCGTTTCGATGAGCAGTTCTTC.

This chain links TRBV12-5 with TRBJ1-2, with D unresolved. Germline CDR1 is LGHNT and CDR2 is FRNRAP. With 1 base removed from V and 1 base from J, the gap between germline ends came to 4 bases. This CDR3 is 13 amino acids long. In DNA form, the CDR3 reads TGTGCTAGTGGTTTGGACAGTAACTATGGCTACACCTTC. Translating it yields CASGLDSNYGYTF.

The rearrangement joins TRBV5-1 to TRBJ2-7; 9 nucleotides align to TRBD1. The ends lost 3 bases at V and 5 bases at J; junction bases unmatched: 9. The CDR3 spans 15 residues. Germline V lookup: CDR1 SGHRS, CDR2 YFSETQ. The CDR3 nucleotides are TGCGCCAGCAGCTCCACGGACAGGGGTATCCACGAGCAGTACTTC. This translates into CASSSTDRGIHEQYF.